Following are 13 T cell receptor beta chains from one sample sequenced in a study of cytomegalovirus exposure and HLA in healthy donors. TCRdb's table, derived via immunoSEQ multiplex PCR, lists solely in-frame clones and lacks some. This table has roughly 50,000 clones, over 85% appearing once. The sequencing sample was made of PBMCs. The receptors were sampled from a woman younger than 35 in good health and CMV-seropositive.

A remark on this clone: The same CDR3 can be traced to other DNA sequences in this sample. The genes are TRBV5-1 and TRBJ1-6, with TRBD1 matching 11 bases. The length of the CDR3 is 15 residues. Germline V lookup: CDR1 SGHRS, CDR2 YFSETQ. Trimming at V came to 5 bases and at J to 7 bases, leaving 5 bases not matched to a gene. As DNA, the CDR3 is TGCGCCAGCAGATCCGGGACAGGGGGAAATTCACCCCTCCACTTT. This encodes CASRSGTGGNSPLHF.

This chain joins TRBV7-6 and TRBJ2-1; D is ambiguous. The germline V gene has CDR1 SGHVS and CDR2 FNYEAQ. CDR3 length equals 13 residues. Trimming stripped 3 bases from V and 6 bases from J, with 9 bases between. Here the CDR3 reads CASSLPGPNEQFF. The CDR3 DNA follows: TGTGCCAGCAGCTTGCCAGGCCCCAATGAGCAGTTCTTC.

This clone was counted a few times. The CDR3 DNA reads as TGTGCCAGCAGCTTACTTGGGACAGGGGGCAATCAGCCCCAGCATTTT. Its protein is CASSLLGTGGNQPQHF. The V and J genes are TRBV7-9 and TRBJ1-5; TRBD1 matches 10 bases. The CDR3 totals 16 residues. The germline V gene encodes CDR1 SEHNR and CDR2 FQNEAQ (reference sequence). V gave up 2 bases and J gave up 2 bases; unmatched junction bases: 3.

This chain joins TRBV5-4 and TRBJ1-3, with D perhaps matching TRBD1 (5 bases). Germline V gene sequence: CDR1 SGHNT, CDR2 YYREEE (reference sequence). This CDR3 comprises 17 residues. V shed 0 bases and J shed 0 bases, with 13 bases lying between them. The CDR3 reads CASSLDAGPSSGNTIYF. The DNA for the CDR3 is TGTGCCAGCAGCTTGGATGCAGGGCCGAGCTCTGGAAACACCATATATTTT.

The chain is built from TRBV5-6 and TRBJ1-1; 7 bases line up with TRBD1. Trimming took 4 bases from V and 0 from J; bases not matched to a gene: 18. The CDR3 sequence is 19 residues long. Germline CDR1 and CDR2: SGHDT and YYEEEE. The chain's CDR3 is CASSMRVGRGTFMNTEAFF. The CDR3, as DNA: TGTGCCAGCAGCATGAGGGTGGGCAGGGGGACGTTCATGAACACTGAAGCTTTCTTT.

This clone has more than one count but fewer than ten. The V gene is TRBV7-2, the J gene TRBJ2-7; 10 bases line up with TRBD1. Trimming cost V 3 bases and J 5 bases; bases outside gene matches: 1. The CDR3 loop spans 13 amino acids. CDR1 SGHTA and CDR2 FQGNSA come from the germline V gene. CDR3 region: CASSFGTGDEQYF. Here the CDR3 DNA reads TGTGCCAGCAGCTTTGGGACAGGGGACGAGCAGTACTTC.

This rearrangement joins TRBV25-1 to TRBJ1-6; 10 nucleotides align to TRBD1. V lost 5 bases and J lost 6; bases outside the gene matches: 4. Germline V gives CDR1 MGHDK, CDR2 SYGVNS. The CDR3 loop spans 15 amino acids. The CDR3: CASSRRDRGNSPLHF. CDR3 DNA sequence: TGTGCCAGCAGTAGGAGGGACAGGGGTAATTCACCCCTCCACTTT.

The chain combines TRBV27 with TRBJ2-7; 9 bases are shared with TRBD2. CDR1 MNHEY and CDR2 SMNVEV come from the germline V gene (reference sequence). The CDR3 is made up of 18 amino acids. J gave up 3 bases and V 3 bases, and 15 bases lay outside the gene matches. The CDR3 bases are TGTGCCAGCAGTTTCGGCCTAGCGGGGTCCCCAAACGGCTACGAGCAGTACTTC. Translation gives CASSFGLAGSPNGYEQYF.

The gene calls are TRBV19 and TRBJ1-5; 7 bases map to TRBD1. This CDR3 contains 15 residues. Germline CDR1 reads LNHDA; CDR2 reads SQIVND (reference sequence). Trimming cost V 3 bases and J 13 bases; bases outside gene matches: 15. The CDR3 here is CASSMDRGRWAQQHF. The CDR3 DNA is TGTGCCAGTAGTATGGATAGGGGGCGCTGGGCCCAACAGCATTTT.

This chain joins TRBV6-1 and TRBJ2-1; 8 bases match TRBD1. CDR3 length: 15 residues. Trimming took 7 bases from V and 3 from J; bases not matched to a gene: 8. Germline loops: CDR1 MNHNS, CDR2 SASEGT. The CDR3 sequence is CASIKATGGYNEQFF. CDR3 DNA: TGTGCCAGCATTAAAGCAACAGGGGGCTACAATGAGCAGTTCTTC.

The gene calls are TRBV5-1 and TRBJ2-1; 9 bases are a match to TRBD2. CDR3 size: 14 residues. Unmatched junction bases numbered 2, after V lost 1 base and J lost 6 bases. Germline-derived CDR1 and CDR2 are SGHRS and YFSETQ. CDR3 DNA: TGCGCCAGCAGCTTGCGCGGGGGGGCCAATGAGCAGTTCTTC. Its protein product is CASSLRGGANEQFF.

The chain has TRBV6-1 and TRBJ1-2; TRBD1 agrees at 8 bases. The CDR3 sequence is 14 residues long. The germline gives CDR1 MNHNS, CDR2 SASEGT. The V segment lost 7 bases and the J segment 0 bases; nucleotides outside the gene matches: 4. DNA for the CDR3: TGTGCCAGCACGGTCAGGGGGCCTAACTATGGCTACACCTTC. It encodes CASTVRGPNYGYTF.

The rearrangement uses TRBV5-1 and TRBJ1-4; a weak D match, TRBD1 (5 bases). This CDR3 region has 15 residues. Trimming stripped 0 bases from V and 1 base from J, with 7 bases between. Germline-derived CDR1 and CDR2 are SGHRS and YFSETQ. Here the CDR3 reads CASSLAGITNEKLFF. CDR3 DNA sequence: TGCGCCAGCAGCTTGGCAGGGATAACTAATGAAAAACTGTTTTTT.